This T cell receptor (beta chain) comes out of a study of T-cell memory formation after mild COVID-19. Study-wide background: Largely donor-specific sequence clusters came from a couple of donors. Study-level points and caveats: Largely, contracting CD4+ clones fell within CM and EM, and contracting CD8+ clones within EMRA.

After 5'RACE with constant-segment primers, TCR alpha and TCR beta cDNA libraries carrying sample barcodes and UMIs were obtained. In TCRdb, the 5' RACE reads were re-called with MiXCR into one record per CDR3 protein. The table shows about 600,000 distinct CDR3 sequences, with roughly 21% occurring only once. The CDR3 is 13 amino acids. The J segment lost 5 bases and the V segment lost 5 bases, leaving 6 bases of the junction unmatched. Germline V gene lookup returns CDR1 DFQATT and CDR2 SNEGSKA (reference sequence). Of note for this clonotype: The antigen is not known.

This sequence joins TRBV20-1 and TRBJ1-5; 7 nucleotides agree with TRBD1. The sequence was collected from an adult woman who had mild COVID-19 (a few samples of this study predate the infection). Cell type and time point are not known. The sequencing sample was made of PBMCs or a T cell subset sorted from them (not recorded which). CDR3 DNA sequence: TGCAGTGCTGAACAGGGGATGTATCAGCCCCAGCATTTT. As protein: CSAEQGMYQPQHF.